This T cell receptor (beta chain) was captured in a study of Tregs in tolerant kidney transplant recipients. Assay: immunoSEQ multiplex PCR; the TCRdb copy retains only in-frame clones and omits some. There are just under 65,000 clones in the sample; under 98% occur only once, and 0.34% lies in the top ten. V lost 7 bases and J lost 6; bases outside the gene matches: 2. Germline V CDR1 and CDR2: LGHNA, YNFKEQ. This CDR3 region has 12 residues. Thawed PBMCs were FACS-sorted into unstimulated CD4+CD25+CD127- regulatory T cells, CD4+CD25- non-regulatory cells, CD4 and CD8 cells. Material: Tregs from blood, obtained before the transplant. The TCR sequence derives from a human donor who received a combined kidney and bone marrow transplant. The V gene is TRBV4-2, the J gene TRBJ1-1; 10 bases fit TRBD1. CDR3 nucleotides: TGTGCCAGCACCGGACAGGGGGCTGAAGCTTTCTTT. It yields the protein CASTGQGAEAFF.